The sequence of this T cell receptor (beta chain) was determined in a study of blood T cell repertoires in COVID-19. Using immunoSEQ multiplex PCR, the repertoire was profiled, and TCRdb retains in-frame clones only, with some absent. The sample has roughly 180,000 clones; approximately 80% are singletons. Sequencing used PBMCs or T cells enriched from blood (not recorded which). This TCR came from a man aged 55 to 70 who had been exposed to COVID-19.

The chain's CDR3 is CASSYSPITSTDTQYF. In DNA form, the CDR3 reads TGTGCCAGCAGTTACTCGCCGATAACTAGCACAGATACGCAGTATTTT. V gene TRBV6-5 combines with J gene TRBJ2-3; D is unclear. CDR3 length: 16 amino acids. CDR1 is MNHEY and CDR2 is SVGAGI in the germline V gene. Trimming removed 0 bases from V and 0 bases from J, with 10 bases in between.